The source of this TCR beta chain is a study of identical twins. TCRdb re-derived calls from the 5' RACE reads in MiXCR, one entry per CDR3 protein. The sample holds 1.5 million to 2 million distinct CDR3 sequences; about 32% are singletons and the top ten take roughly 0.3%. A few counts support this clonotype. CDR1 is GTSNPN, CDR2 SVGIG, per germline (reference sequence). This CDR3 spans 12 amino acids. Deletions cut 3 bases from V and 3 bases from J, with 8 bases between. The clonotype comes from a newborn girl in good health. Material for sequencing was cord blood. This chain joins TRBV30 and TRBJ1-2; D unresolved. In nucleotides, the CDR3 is TGTGCCTGGAGGGGAGACCACTATGGCTACACCTTC. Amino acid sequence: CAWRGDHYGYTF.